This T cell receptor (beta chain) was documented in a study of Ad26.COV2.S vaccination and SARS-CoV-2 variants. Overall study: Ad26.COV2.S arm of COV1001 included the donor. Study-level results: The analyses of TCR breadth and depth may have understated the size of total T cell responses.

Here immunoSEQ multiplex PCR was the method, and the copy in TCRdb shows in-frame clones only, minus some. The sample lists under 550,000 clones, 80% to 95% occurring once. V was cut by 6 bases and J by 0 bases, with 9 bases left in between. Looked up from germline, CDR1 is MNHEY and CDR2 is SMNVEV (reference sequence). The CDR3 totals 14 residues. Regarding this clone: Antigen unknown.

Treatment of the sample: over 15 received Ad26.COV2.S at low or high dose, single or two shots; about five received placebo; per-sample allocation not given. Repertoires come from day 63 after the first vaccine or placebo injection. This chain joins TRBV27 and TRBJ1-3; D unclear. This receptor was identified in a person between 18 and 60 years old who received the Ad26.COV2.S COVID-19 vaccine or a placebo. The specimen was peripheral blood, collected in a trial of Ad26.COV2.S vaccine versus placebo. CDR3 protein: CASSLDSSGNTIYF. The DNA for the CDR3 is TGTGCCAGCAGCCTAGACTCCTCTGGAAACACCATATATTTT.